The 3 T cell receptor beta chains below all came from one sample that was sequenced in a study of shared clonotypes between healthy human individuals. Sequenced by immunoSEQ multiplex PCR; TCRdb stores in-frame clones only, minus some. The sample contains roughly 660,000 clones, about nine tenths of which appear only once. Sequencing input: memory CD8+ T cells from PBMCs. The sample's subset: CD45RO+ cells pooled with CCR7-negative TemRA cells. These receptors all come from a man aged 18-30 years in good health. Some clones in this sample may be carry-over from other donors' samples.

This clone was counted once. The chain uses TRBV7-3 and TRBJ1-1; D is perhaps TRBD1 (5 bases). CDR3 size: 14 residues. Looked up from germline, CDR1 is SGHTA and CDR2 is FQGTGA. V dropped 5 bases and J dropped 2 bases, with 12 bases sitting between them. CDR3 nucleotides: TGTGCCAGCAGCCCGGCGGGGACCAACACTGAAGCTTTCTTT. Amino acids: CASSPAGTNTEAFF.

This chain uses TRBV11-2 with TRBJ2-7; unclear D gene. Germline V lookup: CDR1 SGHAT, CDR2 FQNNGV. This CDR3 is built from 12 residues. V lost 2 bases and J 6 bases, leaving 8 bases between the germline ends. This CDR3 is CASSLFPLEQYF. CDR3 nucleotide sequence: TGTGCCAGCAGCTTATTCCCCCTCGAGCAGTACTTC.

This clone came up a few times. The chain couples TRBV6-1 to TRBJ1-1, with TRBD1 matching 7 bases. The germline gives CDR1 MNHNS, CDR2 SASEGT. The CDR3 sequence is 15 residues long. Trimming cost V 10 bases and J 4 bases; bases outside gene matches: 15. CDR3 amino acids: CATAETGISVTEAFF. CDR3 DNA: TGTGCCACGGCTGAGACAGGGATATCCGTCACTGAAGCTTTCTTT.